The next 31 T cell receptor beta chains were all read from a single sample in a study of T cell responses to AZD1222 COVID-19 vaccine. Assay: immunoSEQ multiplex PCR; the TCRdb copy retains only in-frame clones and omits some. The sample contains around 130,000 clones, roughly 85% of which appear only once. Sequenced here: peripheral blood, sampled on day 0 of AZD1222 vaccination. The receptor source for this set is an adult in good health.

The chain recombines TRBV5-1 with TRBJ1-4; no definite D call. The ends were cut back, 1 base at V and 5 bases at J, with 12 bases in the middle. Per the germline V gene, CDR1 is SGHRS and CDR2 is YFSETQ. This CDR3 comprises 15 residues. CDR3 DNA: TGCGCCAGCAGCTTGTTGGGTAGCGTAAATGAAAAACTGTTTTTT. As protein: CASSLLGSVNEKLFF.

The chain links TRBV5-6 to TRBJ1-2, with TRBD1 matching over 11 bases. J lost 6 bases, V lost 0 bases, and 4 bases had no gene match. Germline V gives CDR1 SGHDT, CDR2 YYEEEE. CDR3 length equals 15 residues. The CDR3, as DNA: TGTGCCAGCAGCTTGGGGACAGGGGGCCCCCATGGCTACACCTTC. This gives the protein CASSLGTGGPHGYTF. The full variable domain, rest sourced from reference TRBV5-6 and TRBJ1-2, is DAGVTQSPTHLIKTRGQQVTLRCSPKSGHDTVSWYQQALGQGPQFIFQYYEEEERQRGNFPDRFSGHQFPNYSSELNVNALLLGDSALYLCASSLGTGGPHGYTFGSGTRLTVV.

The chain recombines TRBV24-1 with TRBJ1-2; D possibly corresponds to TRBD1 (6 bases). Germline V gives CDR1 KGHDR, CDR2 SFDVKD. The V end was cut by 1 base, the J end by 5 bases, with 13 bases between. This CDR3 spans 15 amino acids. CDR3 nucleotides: TGTGCCACCAGTGATTTTGGCAGGGGAGTATATGGCTACACCTTC. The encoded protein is CATSDFGRGVYGYTF.

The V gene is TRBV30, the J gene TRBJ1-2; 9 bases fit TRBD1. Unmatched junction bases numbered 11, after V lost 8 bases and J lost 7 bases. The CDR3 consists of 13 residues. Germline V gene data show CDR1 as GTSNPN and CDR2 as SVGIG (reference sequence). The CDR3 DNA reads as TGTGCCGGAAATCGCCGGACAGGGGTTGGCTACACCTTC. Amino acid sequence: CAGNRRTGVGYTF.

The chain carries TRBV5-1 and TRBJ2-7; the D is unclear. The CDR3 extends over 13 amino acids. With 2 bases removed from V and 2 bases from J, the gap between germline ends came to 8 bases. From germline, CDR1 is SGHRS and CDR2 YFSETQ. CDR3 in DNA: TGCGCCAGCAGCTTAGCCAGTACCTACGAGCAGTACTTC. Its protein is CASSLASTYEQYF.

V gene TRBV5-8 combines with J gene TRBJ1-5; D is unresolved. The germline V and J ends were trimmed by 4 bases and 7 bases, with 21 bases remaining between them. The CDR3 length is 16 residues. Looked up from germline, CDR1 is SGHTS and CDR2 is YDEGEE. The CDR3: CASSNRDAKTVQPQHF. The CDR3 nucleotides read TGTGCCAGCAGCAACCGGGATGCAAAAACGGTACAGCCCCAGCATTTT.

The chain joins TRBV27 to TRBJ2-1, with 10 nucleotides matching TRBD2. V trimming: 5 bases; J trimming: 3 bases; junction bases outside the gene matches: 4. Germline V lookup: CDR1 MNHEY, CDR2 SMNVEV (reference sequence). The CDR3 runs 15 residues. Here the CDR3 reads CASSPLAGIYNEQFF. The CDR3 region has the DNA TGTGCCAGCAGTCCACTAGCGGGGATCTACAATGAGCAGTTCTTC.

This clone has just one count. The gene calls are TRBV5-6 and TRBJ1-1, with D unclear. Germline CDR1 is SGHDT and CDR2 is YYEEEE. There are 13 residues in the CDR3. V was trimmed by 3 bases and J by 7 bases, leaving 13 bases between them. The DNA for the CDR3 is TGTGCCAGCAGCTCGCCAGGTTGGGATGAAGCTTTCTTT. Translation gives CASSSPGWDEAFF.

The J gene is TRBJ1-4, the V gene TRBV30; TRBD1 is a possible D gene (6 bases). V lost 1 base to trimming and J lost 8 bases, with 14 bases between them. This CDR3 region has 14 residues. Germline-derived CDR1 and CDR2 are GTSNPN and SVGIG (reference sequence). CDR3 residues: CAWSGGGGDEKLFF. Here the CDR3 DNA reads TGTGCCTGGAGTGGTGGGGGCGGAGACGAAAAACTGTTTTTT.

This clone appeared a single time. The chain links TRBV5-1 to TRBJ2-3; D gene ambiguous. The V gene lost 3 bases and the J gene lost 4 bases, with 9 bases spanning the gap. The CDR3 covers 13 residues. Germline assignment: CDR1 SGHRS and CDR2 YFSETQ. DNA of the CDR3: TGCGCCAGCAGCTGGGGTGGGGCAGATACGCAGTATTTT. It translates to CASSWGGADTQYF.

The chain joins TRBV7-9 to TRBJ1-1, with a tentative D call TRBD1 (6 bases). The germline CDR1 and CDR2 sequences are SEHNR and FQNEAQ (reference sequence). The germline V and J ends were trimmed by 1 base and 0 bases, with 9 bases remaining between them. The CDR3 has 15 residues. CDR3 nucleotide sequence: TGTGCCAGCAGCTTAGTGGACAGCATGAACACTGAAGCTTTCTTT. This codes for CASSLVDSMNTEAFF.

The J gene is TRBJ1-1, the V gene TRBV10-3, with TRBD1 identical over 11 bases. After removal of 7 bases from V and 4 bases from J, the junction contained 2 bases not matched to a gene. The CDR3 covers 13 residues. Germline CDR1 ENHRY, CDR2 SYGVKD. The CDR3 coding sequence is TGTGCCATCAAGGGACAGGGGGGCACTGAAGCTTTCTTT. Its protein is CAIKGQGGTEAFF.

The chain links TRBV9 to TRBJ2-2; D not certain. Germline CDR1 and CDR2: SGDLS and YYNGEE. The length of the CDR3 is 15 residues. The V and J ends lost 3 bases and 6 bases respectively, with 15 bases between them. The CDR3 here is CASSAHHSRSGELFF. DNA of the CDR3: TGTGCCAGCAGCGCCCACCACAGCAGGTCCGGGGAGCTGTTTTTT.

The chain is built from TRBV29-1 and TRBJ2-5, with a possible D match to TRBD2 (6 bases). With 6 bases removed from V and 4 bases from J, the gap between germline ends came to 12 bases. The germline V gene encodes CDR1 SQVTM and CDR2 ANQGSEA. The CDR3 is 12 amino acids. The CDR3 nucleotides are TGCAGCGTCGGCGGCGGGGCAGAGACCCAGTACTTC. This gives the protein CSVGGGAETQYF.

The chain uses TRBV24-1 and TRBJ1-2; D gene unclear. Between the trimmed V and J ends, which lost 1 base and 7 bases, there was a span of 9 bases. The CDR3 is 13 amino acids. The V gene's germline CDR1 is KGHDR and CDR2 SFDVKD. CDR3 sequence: CATSDFTSGGYTF. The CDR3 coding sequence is TGTGCCACCAGTGATTTTACCTCGGGTGGCTACACCTTC.

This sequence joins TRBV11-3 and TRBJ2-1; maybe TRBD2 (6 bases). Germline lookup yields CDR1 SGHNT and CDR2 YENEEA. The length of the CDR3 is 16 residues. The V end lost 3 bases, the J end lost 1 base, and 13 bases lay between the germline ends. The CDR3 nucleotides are TGTGCCAGCAGCTTTAGCGGAGGACTATCCTACAATGAGCAGTTCTTC. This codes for CASSFSGGLSYNEQFF.

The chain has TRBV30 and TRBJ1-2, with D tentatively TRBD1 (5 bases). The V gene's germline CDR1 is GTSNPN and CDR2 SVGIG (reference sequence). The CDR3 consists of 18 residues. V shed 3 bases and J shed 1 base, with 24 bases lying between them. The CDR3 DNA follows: TGTGCCTGGAGGCGCCCAGGGAATGCCCGGGTCAATAACTATGGCTACACCTTC. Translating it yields CAWRRPGNARVNNYGYTF.

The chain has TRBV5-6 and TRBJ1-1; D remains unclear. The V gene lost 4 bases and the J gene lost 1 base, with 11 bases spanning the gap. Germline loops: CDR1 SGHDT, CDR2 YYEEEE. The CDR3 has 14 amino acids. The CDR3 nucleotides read TGTGCCAGCAGCCACGAGGTCGGGAACACTGAAGCTTTCTTT. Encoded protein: CASSHEVGNTEAFF.

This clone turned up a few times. DNA for the CDR3: TGTGCCAGCAGCTCAAACAGGGGGCGCACCACCGGGGAGCTGTTTTTT. Residues: CASSSNRGRTTGELFF. The V gene is TRBV5-4, the J gene TRBJ2-2; TRBD1 agrees at 9 bases. Germline loops: CDR1 SGHNT, CDR2 YYREEE (reference sequence). The CDR3 has 16 residues. V gave up 3 bases and J gave up 4 bases; unmatched junction bases: 7.

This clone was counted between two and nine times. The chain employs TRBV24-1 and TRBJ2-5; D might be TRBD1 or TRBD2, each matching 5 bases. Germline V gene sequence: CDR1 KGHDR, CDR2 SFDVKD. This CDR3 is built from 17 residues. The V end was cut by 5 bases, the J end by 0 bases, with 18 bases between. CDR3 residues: CATSGWDGPMYQETQYF. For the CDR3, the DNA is TGTGCCACCAGTGGTTGGGACGGGCCGATGTACCAAGAGACCCAGTACTTC.

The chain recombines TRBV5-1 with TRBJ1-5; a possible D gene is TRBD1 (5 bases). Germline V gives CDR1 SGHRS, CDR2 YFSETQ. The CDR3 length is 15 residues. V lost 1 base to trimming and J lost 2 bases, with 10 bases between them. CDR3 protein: CASSLSDSRNQPQHF. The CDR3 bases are TGCGCCAGCAGCTTGAGTGACAGCCGCAATCAGCCCCAGCATTTT.

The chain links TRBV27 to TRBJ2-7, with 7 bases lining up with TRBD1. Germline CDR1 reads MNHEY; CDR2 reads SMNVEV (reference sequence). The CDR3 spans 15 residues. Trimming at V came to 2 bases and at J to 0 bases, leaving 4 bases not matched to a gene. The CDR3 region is CASSLRAGGSYEQYF. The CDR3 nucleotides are TGTGCCAGCAGTTTACGGGCAGGGGGCTCCTACGAGCAGTACTTC.

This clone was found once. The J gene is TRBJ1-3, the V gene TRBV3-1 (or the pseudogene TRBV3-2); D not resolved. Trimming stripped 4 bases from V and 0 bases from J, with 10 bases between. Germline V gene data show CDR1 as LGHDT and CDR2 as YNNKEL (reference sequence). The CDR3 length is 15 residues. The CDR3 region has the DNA TGTGCCAGCAGCCTCTGGGTGAGCTCTGGAAACACCATATATTTT. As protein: CASSLWVSSGNTIYF.

The CDR3 region is CASGGETQYF. The CDR3 region has the DNA TGTGCCAGCGGCGGGGAGACCCAGTACTTC. The V gene is TRBV2, the J gene TRBJ2-5; tentatively, D is TRBD2 (5 bases). The CDR3 has 10 amino acids. Germline CDR1 is SNHLY and CDR2 is FYNNEI. With 8 bases removed from V and 5 bases from J, the gap between germline ends came to 6 bases.

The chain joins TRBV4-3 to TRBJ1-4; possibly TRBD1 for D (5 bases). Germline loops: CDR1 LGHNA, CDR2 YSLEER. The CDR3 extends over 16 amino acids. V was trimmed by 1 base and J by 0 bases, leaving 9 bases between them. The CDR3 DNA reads TGCGCCAGCAGCCAAGGGGACCGTGCAACTAATGAAAAACTGTTTTTT. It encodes CASSQGDRATNEKLFF.

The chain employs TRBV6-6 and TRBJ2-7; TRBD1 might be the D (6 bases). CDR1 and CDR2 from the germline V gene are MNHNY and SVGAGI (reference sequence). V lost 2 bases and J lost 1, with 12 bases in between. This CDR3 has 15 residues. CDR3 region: CASSYRTGSSYEQYF. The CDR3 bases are TGTGCCAGCAGTTACCGTACAGGGTCATCCTACGAGCAGTACTTC.

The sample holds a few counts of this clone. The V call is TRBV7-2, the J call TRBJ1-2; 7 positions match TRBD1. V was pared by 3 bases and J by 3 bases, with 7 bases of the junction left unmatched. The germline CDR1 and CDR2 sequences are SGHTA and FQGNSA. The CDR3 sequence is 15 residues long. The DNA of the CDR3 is TGTGCCAGCAGCTTCCCCGGGACAGAACACTATGGCTACACCTTC. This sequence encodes CASSFPGTEHYGYTF. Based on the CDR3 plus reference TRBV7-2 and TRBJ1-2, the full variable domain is GAGVSQSPSNKVTEKGKDVELRCDPISGHTALYWYRQSLGQGLEFLIYFQGNSAPDKSGLPSDRFSAERTGGSVSTLTIQRTQQEDSAVYLCASSFPGTEHYGYTFGSGTRLTVV.

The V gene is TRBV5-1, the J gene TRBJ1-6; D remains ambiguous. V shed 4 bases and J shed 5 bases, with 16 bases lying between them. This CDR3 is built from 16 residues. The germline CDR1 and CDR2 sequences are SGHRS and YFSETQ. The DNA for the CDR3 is TGCGCCAGCAGCGCGGGCGACGGGGTCGATAATTCACCCCTCCACTTT. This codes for CASSAGDGVDNSPLHF.

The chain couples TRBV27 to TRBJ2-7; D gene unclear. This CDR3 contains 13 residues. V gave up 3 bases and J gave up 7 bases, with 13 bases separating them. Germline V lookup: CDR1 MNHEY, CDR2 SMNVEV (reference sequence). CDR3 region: CASSFGSLWEQYF. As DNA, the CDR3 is TGTGCCAGCAGTTTCGGCAGCCTCTGGGAGCAGTACTTC.

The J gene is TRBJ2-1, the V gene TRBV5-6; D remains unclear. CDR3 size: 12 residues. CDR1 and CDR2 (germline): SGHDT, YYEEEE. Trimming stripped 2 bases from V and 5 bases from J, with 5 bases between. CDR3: CASSLGNNEQFF. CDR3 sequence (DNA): TGTGCCAGCAGCTTAGGAAACAATGAGCAGTTCTTC.

The CDR3: CASSHGTGGYTF. CDR3 nucleotide sequence: TGTGCCAGCAGCCATGGGACGGGGGGCTACACCTTC. The chain couples TRBV13 to TRBJ1-2, with TRBD1 as a possible D gene (5 bases). The V gene lost 5 bases and the J gene lost 8 bases, with 12 bases spanning the gap. This CDR3 region has 12 residues. CDR1 is PRHDT, CDR2 FYEKMQ, per germline (reference sequence).